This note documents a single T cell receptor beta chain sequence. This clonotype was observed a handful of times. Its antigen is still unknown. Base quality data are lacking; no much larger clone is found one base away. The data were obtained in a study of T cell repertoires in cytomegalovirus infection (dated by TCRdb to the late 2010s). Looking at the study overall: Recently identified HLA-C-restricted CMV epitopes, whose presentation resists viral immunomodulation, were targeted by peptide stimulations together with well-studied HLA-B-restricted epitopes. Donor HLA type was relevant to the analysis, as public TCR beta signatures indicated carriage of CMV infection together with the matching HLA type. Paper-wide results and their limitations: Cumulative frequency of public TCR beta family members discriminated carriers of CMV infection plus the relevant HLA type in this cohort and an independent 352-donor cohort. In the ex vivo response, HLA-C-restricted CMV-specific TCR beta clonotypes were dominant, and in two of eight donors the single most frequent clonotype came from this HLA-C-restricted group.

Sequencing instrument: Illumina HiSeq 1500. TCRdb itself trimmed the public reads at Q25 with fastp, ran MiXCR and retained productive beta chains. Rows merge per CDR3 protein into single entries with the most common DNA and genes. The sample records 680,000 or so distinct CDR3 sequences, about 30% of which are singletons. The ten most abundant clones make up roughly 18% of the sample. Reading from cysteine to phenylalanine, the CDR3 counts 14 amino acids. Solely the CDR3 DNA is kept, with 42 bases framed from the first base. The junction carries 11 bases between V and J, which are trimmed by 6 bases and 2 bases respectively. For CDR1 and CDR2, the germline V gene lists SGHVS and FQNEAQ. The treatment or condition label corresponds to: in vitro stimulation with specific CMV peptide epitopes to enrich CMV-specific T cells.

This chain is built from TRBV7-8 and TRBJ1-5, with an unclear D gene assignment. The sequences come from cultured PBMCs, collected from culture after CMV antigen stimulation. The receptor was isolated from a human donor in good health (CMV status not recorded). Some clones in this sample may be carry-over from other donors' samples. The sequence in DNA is TGTGCCAGCAGTCCGACGGCGGGCAATCAGCCCCAGCATTTT. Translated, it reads CASSPTAGNQPQHF.